What follows is one T cell receptor (beta chain) and its context. This clone was recorded a few times. Which antigen it targets is not known. Within one base of it there is no much larger clone, and no base qualities were kept. This sample stems from a study of beta chain features in type 1 diabetes (dated by TCRdb to the late 2010s). Turning to the overall study: Mean age, gender distribution, total cell number and subset yield did not differ between patients and healthy donors. The study compared TCRB repertoires of sorted circulating CD4+ T cell subsets between recently diagnosed type 1 diabetes patients and matched healthy donors. A total of 100 million to 110 million sorted cells were examined across all samples, and a strong correlation was observed between cell number per subset and RNA yield. Whereas all 30 or so donors provided naive and central memory subsets, regulatory and stem cell-like memory subsets were isolated from just 8 patients and roughly 8 healthy donors.

General study outcomes and caveats: Because small numbers of individuals were included in the HLA sub-analyses, any influence of HLA type on TCRB rearrangement was left unresolved. Naive, central memory and regulatory TCRB repertoires appeared more similar among patients than among healthy donors. Fewer insertions and more nucleotide deletions at VDJ recombination sites were observed in patients with type 1 diabetes, implying thymic rearrangement abnormalities. Type 1 diabetes patients showed a moderate but significant shortening of TCRB CDR3 length in all four CD4+ subsets. Sequencing cDNA rather than genomic DNA could over-represent highly expressing activated cells, although activation and CD3 levels did not differ between groups. PCR might favor shorter templates, but patient and control samples were amplified and corrected together, so any skew would affect both groups equally.

A single peripheral blood draw of 90 to 150 mL on average was collected from each donor into heparinised tubes. Using a panel that included CD45RO, CCR7, CD25, CD127, CD95 and CD27, naive, central memory, regulatory and stem cell-like memory CD4+ T cells were sorted on a BD FACSAria II. Every sorted population had a purity above 98%. PBMCs were separated immediately by Lymphoprep density gradient centrifugation and were stained directly, without being cultured. So that batch effects would be minimized, each experiment stained and sorted samples in pairs, pairing one healthy donor with one patient. The High Capacity cDNA Reverse Transcription Kit was used to reverse transcribe all of the isolated RNA, meaning that expressed TCRB transcripts were what got sequenced. Naive, central memory and regulatory T cell samples underwent deep immunoSEQ sequencing, averaging roughly 3.3 million total reads per sample. Sorted cells were lysed in RLT buffer, and RNA was extracted using DNase-treated RNeasy Micro or Mini kits according to cell number. Each cell subset was processed separately to prevent cross-contamination, with patient and healthy donor samples processed together. TCRB sequences were amplified from cDNA with the immunoSEQ multiplex PCR, producing 87-bp fragments spanning the CDR3 region. Sequencing of the amplicons was done on the Illumina HiSeq platform. The paper's data handling went like this. PCR bias was computationally corrected using synthetic template baselines, reads within Hamming distance 2 were collapsed, and singletons that could not be merged were discarded. Reads were aligned to IMGT to assign V, D and J genes, CDR3 length, and insertions or deletions at six rearrangement sites. Within each subset, clonotype counts were normalized to sorted cell number, after which true diversity and Gini coefficients were computed with the tcR R package. Repertoire sharing was quantified using the overlap coefficient calculated on TCRB nucleotide sequences. As a proxy for the pre-selection repertoire, out-of-frame TCRB sequences from naive cells were analyzed. TCRdb obtained this table from immuneACCESS and retained in-frame rearrangements with V and J assigned. These tables miss some clones; where compared with another copy, unresolved V genes account for less than half of the shortfall, and the remainder is unexplained. The DNA gave D and trimming, while V, J and clone size come from that table. The sample yields fewer than 350,000 clones; approximately 15% were counted once. The top ten hold less than 0.02% of the sample.

The CDR3 runs 17 residues from the cysteine to the phenylalanine. Only the CDR3 part of the read is kept: 51 bases, read in frame from the first base. Reading the germline V gene gives CDR1 SQVTM and CDR2 ANQGSEA. Trimming takes 1 base off V and 1 base off J; junction bases not matched to a gene: 7. This receptor was identified in a man aged 18 to 35 with type 1 diabetes. Source material: naive CD4+ T cells from blood. The sample's cell subset or site, from its label and the paper: true naive CD4+ T cells. This chain joins TRBV29-1 to TRBJ2-1, with 10 central nucleotides matching TRBD1. In nucleotide form, the sequence is TGCAGCGTTGAAGGACAGGGGGCGGGTATATCCTACAATGAGCAGTTCTTC. It translates as CSVEGQGAGISYNEQFF.